The source of this TCR beta chain is a study of cytomegalovirus exposure and HLA in healthy donors. General observations from the study: The study put 150 or so TCR beta chains on its list as cytomegalovirus-associated. Using a false discovery rate of 0.05, a later analysis showed that about 16,000 TCR beta sequences were associated with HLA alleles. V- and J-gene trimming of TCR beta was linked (in a later analysis) to a missense DCLRE1C variant.

Whereas donors were nominally healthy upon sampling, unrecorded immune exposures were probable. Regarding this clone: Its antigen is not known.

Germline V gene data show CDR1 as SGDLS and CDR2 as YYNGEE. The V end was cut by 3 bases, the J end by 4 bases, with 16 bases between. This CDR3 contains 16 residues. A multiplex PCR was run with 60 Vbeta primers and 13 Jbeta primers. Method: immunoSEQ multiplex PCR; TCRdb's copy keeps in-frame clones and lacks some. The table lists 100,000 to 150,000 clones, roughly 80% of them singletons. The rearrangement links TRBV9 to TRBJ2-2; a possible D gene is TRBD2 (6 bases). The sample taken for sequencing was PBMCs. The source is a woman in her forties or fifties in good health and CMV-seronegative. The CDR3 sequence: CASSAGDSVGTGELFF. DNA of the CDR3: TGTGCCAGCAGCGCGGGGGACTCCGTGGGCACCGGGGAGCTGTTTTTT. Supplemented by reference TRBV9 and TRBJ2-2, the full variable domain reads DSGVTQTPKHLITATGQRVTLRCSPRSGDLSVYWYQQSLDQGLQFLIQYYNGEERAKGNILERFSAQQFPDLHSELNLSSLELGDSALYFCASSAGDSVGTGELFFGEGSRLTVL.